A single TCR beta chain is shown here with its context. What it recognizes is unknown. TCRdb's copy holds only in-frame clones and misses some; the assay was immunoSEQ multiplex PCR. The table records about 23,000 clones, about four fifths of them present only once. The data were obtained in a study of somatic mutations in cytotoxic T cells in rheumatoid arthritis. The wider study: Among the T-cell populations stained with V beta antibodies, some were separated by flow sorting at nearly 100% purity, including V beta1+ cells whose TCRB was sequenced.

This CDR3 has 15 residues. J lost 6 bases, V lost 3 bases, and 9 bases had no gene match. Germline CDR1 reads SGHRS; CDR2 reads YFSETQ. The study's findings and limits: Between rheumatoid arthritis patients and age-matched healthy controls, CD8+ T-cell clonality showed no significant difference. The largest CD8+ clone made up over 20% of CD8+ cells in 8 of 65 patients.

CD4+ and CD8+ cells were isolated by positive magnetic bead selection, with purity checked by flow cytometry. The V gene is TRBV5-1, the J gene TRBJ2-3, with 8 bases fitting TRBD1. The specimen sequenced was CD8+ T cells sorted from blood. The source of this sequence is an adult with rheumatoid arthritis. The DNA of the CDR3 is TGCGCCAGCAGCTGGGAACAGGGGGTGTTGGATACGCAGTATTTT. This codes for CASSWEQGVLDTQYF.